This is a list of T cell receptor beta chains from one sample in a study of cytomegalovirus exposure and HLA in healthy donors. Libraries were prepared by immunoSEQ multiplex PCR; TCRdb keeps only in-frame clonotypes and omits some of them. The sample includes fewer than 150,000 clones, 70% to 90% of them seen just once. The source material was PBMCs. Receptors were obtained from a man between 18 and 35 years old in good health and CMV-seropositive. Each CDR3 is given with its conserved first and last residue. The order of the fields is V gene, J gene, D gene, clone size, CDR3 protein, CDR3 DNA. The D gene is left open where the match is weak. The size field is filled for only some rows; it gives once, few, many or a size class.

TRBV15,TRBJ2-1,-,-,CATSRDTRQYEQFF,TGTGCCACCAGCAGAGATACCCGACAGTATGAGCAGTTCTTC
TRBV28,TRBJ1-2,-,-,CASSFGAGPHGYTF,TGTGCCAGCAGTTTTGGAGCAGGGCCCCATGGCTACACCTTC
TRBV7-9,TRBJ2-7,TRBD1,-,CASSSGTDFYEQYF,TGTGCCAGCAGCTCCGGGACAGACTTCTACGAGCAGTACTTC
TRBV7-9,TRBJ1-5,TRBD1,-,CASSSSLQGKGANQPQHF,TGTGCCAGCAGCTCGAGCTTACAGGGGAAGGGGGCAAATCAGCCCCAGCATTTT
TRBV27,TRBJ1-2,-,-,CASSGGRNYGYTF,TGTGCCAGCAGCGGGGGAAGAAACTATGGCTACACCTTC
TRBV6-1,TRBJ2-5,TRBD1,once,CASSEVPRGRRETQYF,TGTGCCAGCAGTGAAGTTCCCAGGGGGCGCAGGGAGACCCAGTACTTC
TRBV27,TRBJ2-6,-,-,CASSLSHSGANVLTF,TGTGCCAGCAGTTTATCCCACTCTGGGGCCAACGTCCTGACTTTC
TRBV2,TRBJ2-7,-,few,CASSDWQGYEQYF,TGTGCCAGCAGTGATTGGCAGGGCTACGAGCAGTACTTC
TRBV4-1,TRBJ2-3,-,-,CASGRERDGQGYPTQYF,TGCGCCAGCGGCAGGGAGAGGGACGGGCAGGGGTACCCTACGCAGTATTTT
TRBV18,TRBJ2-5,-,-,CASSPPGVRAYQETQYF,TGTGCCAGCTCACCACCGGGAGTACGGGCCTACCAAGAGACCCAGTACTTC
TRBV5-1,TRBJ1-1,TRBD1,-,CASSPGGLNTEAFF,TGCGCCAGCAGCCCAGGGGGACTGAACACTGAAGCTTTCTTT
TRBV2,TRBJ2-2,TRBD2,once,CASSRSGGPGTGELFF,TGTGCCAGCAGTCGATCGGGGGGGCCGGGCACCGGGGAGCTGTTTTTT
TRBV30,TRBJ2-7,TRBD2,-,CAWGTSAPYEQYF,TGTGCCTGGGGGACTAGCGCCCCCTACGAGCAGTACTTC
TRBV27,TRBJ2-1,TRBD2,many,CASTPGLAFEQFF,TGTGCCAGCACCCCCGGACTAGCGTTTGAGCAGTTCTTC
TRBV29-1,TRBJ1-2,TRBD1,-,CSVHGTQGDYGYTF,TGCAGCGTTCACGGGACCCAGGGGGACTATGGCTACACCTTC
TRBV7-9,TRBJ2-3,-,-,CASSPGEGTDTQYF,TGTGCCAGCAGCCCCGGGGAAGGGACAGATACGCAGTATTTT
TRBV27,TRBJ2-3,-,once,CASSFWPPNTQYF,TGTGCCAGCAGTTTTTGGCCTCCCAATACGCAGTATTTT
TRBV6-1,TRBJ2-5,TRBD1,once,CASSETTGVVATQYF,TGTGCCAGCAGTGAAACCACAGGGGTGGTAGCGACCCAGTACTTC
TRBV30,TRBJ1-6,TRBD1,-,CAWSVSTGNSPLHF,TGTGCCTGGAGTGTATCGACAGGGAATTCACCCCTCCACTTT
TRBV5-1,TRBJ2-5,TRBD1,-,CASAGTGGQETQYF,TGCGCCAGCGCCGGGACAGGGGGGCAAGAGACCCAGTACTTC
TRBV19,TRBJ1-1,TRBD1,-,CASPGQGAGQNTEAFF,TGTGCCAGTCCCGGACAGGGGGCTGGGCAGAACACTGAAGCTTTCTTT
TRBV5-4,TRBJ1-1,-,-,CASSWEGTEAFF,TGTGCCAGCAGCTGGGAGGGGACTGAAGCTTTCTTT
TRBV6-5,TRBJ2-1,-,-,CASSRGNEQFF,TGTGCCAGCAGTAGGGGAAATGAGCAGTTCTTC
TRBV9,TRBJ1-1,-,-,CASSVGLRANTEAFF,TGTGCCAGCAGCGTAGGGTTGAGGGCGAACACTGAAGCTTTCTTT
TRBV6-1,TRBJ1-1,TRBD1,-,CASSERGLNTEAFF,TGTGCCAGCAGTGAGAGGGGGCTCAACACTGAAGCTTTCTTT
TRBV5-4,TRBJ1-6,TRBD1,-,CASSIGQGLGSPLHF,TGTGCCAGCAGCATAGGACAGGGATTAGGTTCACCCCTCCACTTT
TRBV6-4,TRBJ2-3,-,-,CASSDGLDTQYF,TGTGCCAGCAGTGACGGGCTAGATACGCAGTATTTT
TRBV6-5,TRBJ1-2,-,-,CASSYGGGWYGYTF,TGTGCCAGCAGTTACGGCGGGGGCTGGTATGGCTACACCTTC
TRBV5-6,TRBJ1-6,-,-,CASSLKGGSYNSPLHF,TGTGCCAGCAGCCTAAAAGGCGGCTCCTATAATTCACCCCTCCACTTT